This record covers a single T cell receptor beta chain. This entry belongs to a study of blood T cell repertoires in COVID-19. In the study overall: Samples representing acute and convalescent COVID-19 were sourced from the United States, Italy and Spain. PBMCs, B-cell-depleted T cells, or T cells were the source of the cDNA or gDNA that made up the material.

The authors' processing: Estimated nucleated cell counts came from reference gene primer amplification. Produced via immunoSEQ multiplex PCR; TCRdb's table is partial and in-frame only. D and trimming were read from the DNA, whereas the V and J calls and clone size are those reported in that table. Seen here are 350,000 to 450,000 clones, 85% observed once, and the top ten hold roughly 3.9%. Germline-derived CDR1 and CDR2 are SGHRS and YFSETQ. V was cut by 4 bases and J by 9 bases, with 20 bases left in between. The CDR3 has 15 residues. Material: peripheral blood. This sequence originates from a woman aged 18-30 years with acute or convalescent COVID-19. The chain recombines TRBV5-1 with TRBJ2-1; a possible D gene is TRBD1 (5 bases). The CDR3 region is CASSAPRGNYGEQFF. The CDR3 bases are TGCGCCAGCAGCGCCCCAAGGGGCAATTATGGTGAGCAGTTCTTC.